A single T cell receptor (beta chain) is shown here with its context. Its antigen remains unidentified. Data came from immunoSEQ multiplex PCR; TCRdb stores just in-frame clones and leaves some out. The sample lists fewer than 300,000 clones, 60% to 80% seen once, with 5.6% in the top ten. The data belong to a study of cytotoxic CD8 clonotypes in ibrutinib-treated CLL. For the study at large: Among patients, some 24 responded partially and 2 completely; about 14 then stayed remitted and some twelve progressed after median approximately 72 months. Investigators collected response samples after a median 12 months of treatment, range 6 to 36. The study's findings and limits: Elevated clonality accompanied ibrutinib response, with a return toward baseline values at progression. Pretreatment clonality was elevated relative to age-matched healthy donors and paralleled circulating CD8+ T-cell counts.

This TCR derives from a human donor with chronic lymphocytic leukemia. Sequences were derived from PBMCs, sampled at disease progression, from a patient treated with ibrutinib.

The CDR3 region is CASGTEWTEGEYNEQFF. CDR3 sequence (DNA): TGTGCTAGTGGAACCGAGTGGACAGAGGGGGAATACAATGAGCAGTTCTTC. V gene TRBV12-5 combines with J gene TRBJ2-1; a possible D gene is TRBD1 (6 bases). The CDR3 is 17 amino acids. The V end lost 6 bases, the J end lost 4 bases, and 22 bases lay between the germline ends. Looked up from germline, CDR1 is LGHNT and CDR2 is FRNRAP.